This T cell receptor (beta chain) was identified during a study of monozygotic twins with inflammatory bowel disease. Study-level results: Healthy twins showed more clonotype sharing with others than IBD patients, especially patients with disease activity. Whereas healthy co-twins had higher TCRbeta diversity (inverse Simpson), IBD patients had lower diversity.

In germline, CDR1 is SGHTA, CDR2 FQGNSA. This CDR3 has 17 residues. As concerns this clonotype: Its antigen remains unknown.

With eight separate reactions per sample, the authors made cDNA. TCRdb reanalyzed the 5' RACE reads and collapses them to one entry per CDR3 protein, without DNA. This table holds around 450,000 distinct CDR3 sequences. The V call is TRBV7-2, the J call TRBJ2-3; checking the TCRdb D call of TRBD2 is not possible without DNA. Sequencing was carried out using blood. The sequence was collected from a human donor with ulcerative colitis or Crohn's disease, or a healthy co-twin of an affected twin (not recorded which). The CDR3 loop reads CASSLWASGMESDTQYF. The whole variable domain, remainder taken from reference TRBV7-2 and TRBJ2-3, is GAGVSQSPSNKVTEKGKDVELRCDPISGHTALYWYRQSLGQGLEFLIYFQGNSAPDKSGLPSDRFSAERTGGSVSTLTIQRTQQEDSAVYLCASSLWASGMESDTQYFGPGTRLTVL.